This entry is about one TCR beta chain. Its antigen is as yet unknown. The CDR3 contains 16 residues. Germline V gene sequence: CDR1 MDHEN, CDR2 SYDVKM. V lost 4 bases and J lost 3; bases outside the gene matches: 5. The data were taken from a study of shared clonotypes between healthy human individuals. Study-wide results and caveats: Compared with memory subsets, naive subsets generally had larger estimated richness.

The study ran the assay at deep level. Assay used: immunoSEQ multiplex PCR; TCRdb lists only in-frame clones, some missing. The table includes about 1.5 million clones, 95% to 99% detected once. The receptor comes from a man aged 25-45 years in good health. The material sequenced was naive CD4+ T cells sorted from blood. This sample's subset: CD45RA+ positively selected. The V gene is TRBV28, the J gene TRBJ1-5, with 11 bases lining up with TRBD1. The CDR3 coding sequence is TGTGCCAGCAGTTCGGGGGACAGGGGGATCAATCAGCCCCAGCATTTT. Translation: CASSSGDRGINQPQHF.